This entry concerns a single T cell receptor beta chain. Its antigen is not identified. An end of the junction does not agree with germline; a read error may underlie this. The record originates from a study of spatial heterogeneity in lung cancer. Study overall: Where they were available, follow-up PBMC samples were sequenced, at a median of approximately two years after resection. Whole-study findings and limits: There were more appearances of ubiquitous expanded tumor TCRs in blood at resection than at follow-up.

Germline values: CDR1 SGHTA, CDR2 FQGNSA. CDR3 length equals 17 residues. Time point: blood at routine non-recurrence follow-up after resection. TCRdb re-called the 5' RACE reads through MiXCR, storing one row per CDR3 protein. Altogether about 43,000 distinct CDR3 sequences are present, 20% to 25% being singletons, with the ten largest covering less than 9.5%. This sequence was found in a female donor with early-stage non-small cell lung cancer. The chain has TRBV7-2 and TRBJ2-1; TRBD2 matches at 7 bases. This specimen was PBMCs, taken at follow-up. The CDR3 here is CASTLKFDASGDNEQFF. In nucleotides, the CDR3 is TGTGCCAGCACCTTAAAGTTTGATGCTAGCGGAGACAATGAGCAGTTCTTC.